Below, 31 T cell receptor beta chains from the same sample are listed, as sequenced in a study of control samples from healthy donors and cancer patients. Method: immunoSEQ multiplex PCR; TCRdb's copy keeps in-frame clones and lacks some. Of just under 75,000 clones listed, about 90% are singletons. The sample comprised blood. These receptors were obtained from a woman aged 45-65 years in good health.

The genes are TRBV30 and TRBJ1-2, with D perhaps TRBD1 (6 bases). Germline CDR1 is GTSNPN and CDR2 is SVGIG (reference sequence). V dropped 0 bases and J dropped 8 bases, with 13 bases sitting between them. The CDR3 covers 13 residues. Here the CDR3 reads CAWSVGGLGGYTF. CDR3 in DNA: TGTGCCTGGAGTGTTGGGGGGCTGGGGGGCTACACCTTC.

This clone was seen a single time. This chain connects TRBV14 to TRBJ2-3, with 7 bases that match TRBD2. Per the germline V gene, CDR1 is SGHDN and CDR2 is FVKESK. With V trimmed by 4 bases and J by 1 base, 5 bases remained unmatched. CDR3 length: 15 residues. CDR3 in DNA: TGTGCCAGCAGCCGGCGGGGGTCGGGCACAGATACGCAGTATTTT. Translation gives CASSRRGSGTDTQYF.

This rearrangement joins TRBV19 to TRBJ2-2, with 11 bases fitting TRBD2. This CDR3 comprises 15 residues. From germline, CDR1 is LNHDA and CDR2 SQIVND (reference sequence). The junction had 5 bases not matched to a gene; V was cut back by 5 bases and J by 6 bases. In nucleotides, the CDR3 is TGTGCCAGTAGTGGGCTAGCGGGAGGTGCCGGGGAGCTGTTTTTT. Its protein product is CASSGLAGGAGELFF.

V gene TRBV11-1 combines with J gene TRBJ2-2; 11 bases map to TRBD1. The CDR3 has 16 residues. Germline CDR1 and CDR2: SGHAT and FQDESV (reference sequence). The junction had 3 bases not matched to a gene; V was cut back by 0 bases and J by 6 bases. CDR3 in amino acids: CASSLAGTGGPGELFF. In DNA, the CDR3 is TGTGCCAGCAGCTTAGCAGGGACAGGGGGGCCCGGGGAGCTGTTTTTT.

J is TRBJ2-2 and V is TRBV19, with D uncertain. The V gene lost 5 bases and the J gene lost 2 bases, with 18 bases spanning the gap. The CDR3 has 17 amino acids. Germline CDR1 is LNHDA and CDR2 is SQIVND (reference sequence). The CDR3 region has the DNA TGTGCCAGTAGTCGGCCAGGAGCCACATCTAACACCGGGGAGCTGTTTTTT. Translating it yields CASSRPGATSNTGELFF.

V and J are TRBV5-1 and TRBJ1-1; D not certain. The ends were cut back, 4 bases at V and 2 bases at J, with 9 bases in the middle. In germline, CDR1 is SGHRS, CDR2 YFSETQ. This CDR3 region has 13 residues. CDR3 in amino acids: CASSMGINTEAFF. The CDR3 DNA reads as TGCGCCAGCAGCATGGGTATAAACACTGAAGCTTTCTTT.

In regard to this clone: A read error may produce the germline difference seen at one junction end. The V call is TRBV3-1 (or the pseudogene TRBV3-2), the J call TRBJ1-5; D uncertain. The CDR3 is made up of 15 amino acids. The germline V gene has CDR1 LGHDT and CDR2 YNNKEL (reference sequence). The CDR3 DNA is TGTGCCAGCAGTCAAGGCGCTGGCTCTCACTCAGCCCAGCATTTT. Translated: CASSQGAGSHSAQHF.

The chain combines TRBV18 with TRBJ1-6; 8 nucleotides match TRBD1. This CDR3 spans 18 amino acids. The junction had 16 bases not matched to a gene; V was cut back by 3 bases and J by 9 bases. CDR1 KGHSH and CDR2 LQKENI come from the germline V gene. The CDR3, as DNA: TGTGCCAGCTCACCGTCAGGACAGGGCCCATTGAATATTTCACCCCTCCACTTT. Translation: CASSPSGQGPLNISPLHF.

The gene calls are TRBV27 and TRBJ2-3; D not resolved. This CDR3 is 15 amino acids long. Germline CDR1 is MNHEY and CDR2 is SMNVEV (reference sequence). V lost 2 bases, J lost 2 bases, and 11 bases lay in between. The CDR3 protein is CASSLASWDTDTQYF. CDR3 nucleotide sequence: TGTGCCAGCAGTTTAGCCTCCTGGGACACAGATACGCAGTATTTT.

V is TRBV7-9 and J is TRBJ1-1; D possibly corresponds to TRBD1 (5 bases). The CDR3 sequence is 15 residues long. The V gene lost 8 bases and the J gene lost 5 bases, with 21 bases spanning the gap. Germline V gives CDR1 SEHNR, CDR2 FQNEAQ (reference sequence). Here the CDR3 DNA reads TGTGCCAGCGGGGCGTGGTCGGGGTCGGGTACTGAAGCTTTCTTT. Translation gives CASGAWSGSGTEAFF. The variable domain in full, with the rest retrieved from reference TRBV7-9 and TRBJ1-1, is DTGVSQNPRHKITKRGQNVTFRCDPISEHNRLYWYRQTLGQGPEFLTYFQNEAQLEKSRLLSDRFSAERPKGSFSTLEIQRTEQGDSAMYLCASGAWSGSGTEAFFGQGTRLTVV.

The chain uses TRBV27 and TRBJ2-3, with D hard to call. CDR3 size: 13 residues. Germline CDR1 reads MNHEY; CDR2 reads SMNVEV (reference sequence). V shed 5 bases and J shed 2 bases, with 8 bases lying between them. The CDR3 bases are TGTGCCAGCAGTCTGACTTACACAGATACGCAGTATTTT. Translation: CASSLTYTDTQYF.

This clone showed up just a few times. J is TRBJ1-5 and V is TRBV5-5; D not certain. The CDR3 is made up of 15 amino acids. Trimming pared 1 base from V and 0 bases from J, leaving 8 bases between. Germline CDR1 and CDR2: SGHKS and YYEKEE (reference sequence). The CDR3 protein is CASSLYLGSNQPQHF. The CDR3 DNA sequence: TGTGCCAGCAGCTTGTATCTCGGTAGCAATCAGCCCCAGCATTTT.

This chain uses TRBV9 with TRBJ2-3; D gene ambiguous. Between the trimmed V and J ends, which lost 1 base and 2 bases, there was a span of 8 bases. The CDR3 loop spans 14 amino acids. Germline CDR1 SGDLS, CDR2 YYNGEE. CDR3 amino acids: CASSVSTHTDTQYF. CDR3 nucleotide sequence: TGTGCCAGCAGCGTAAGCACACACACAGATACGCAGTATTTT.

This clone showed up just once. The rearrangement links TRBV19 to TRBJ1-1, with TRBD1 as a possible D gene (6 bases). The CDR3 covers 14 residues. Trimming pared 4 bases from V and 1 base from J, leaving 10 bases between. Germline V gene data show CDR1 as LNHDA and CDR2 as SQIVND (reference sequence). The CDR3 coding sequence is TGTGCCAGTAGTAACCTACAGGGGAACACTGAAGCTTTCTTT. Encoded protein: CASSNLQGNTEAFF.

A word on this clone: A read error may account for a junction end that differs from germline. The chain couples TRBV7-7 to TRBJ2-2, with D possibly TRBD1 on 6 matching bases. This CDR3 region has 15 residues. In germline, CDR1 is SSHAT, CDR2 FNYEAQ (reference sequence). CDR3 loop: CASSTDPTGTGELFF. In DNA, the CDR3 is TGTGCTAGCAGCACCGACCCAACAGGGACCGGGGAGCTGTTTTTT.

The V gene is TRBV5-4, the J gene TRBJ2-7, with D tentatively TRBD2 (6 bases). The germline V gene encodes CDR1 SGHNT and CDR2 YYREEE (reference sequence). The CDR3 covers 15 residues. Trimming shortened V by 0 bases and J by 4 bases, and 14 bases separated the two germline ends. In DNA, the CDR3 is TGTGCCAGCAGCTTGGCGGGGACGGGAGTTTACGAGCAGTACTTC. Its translation: CASSLAGTGVYEQYF. Combining the CDR3 with reference TRBV5-4 and TRBJ2-7 gives the whole variable domain ETGVTQSPTHLIKTRGQQVTLRCSSQSGHNTVSWYQQALGQGPQFIFQYYREEENGRGNFPPRFSGLQFPNYSSELNVNALELDDSALYLCASSLAGTGVYEQYFGPGTRLTVT.

The V and J genes are TRBV6-5 and TRBJ2-4; 7 nucleotides line up with TRBD1. J lost 0 bases, V lost 0 bases, and 2 bases had no gene match. The germline V gene has CDR1 MNHEY and CDR2 SVGAGI. The CDR3 spans 16 residues. The chain's CDR3 is CASSYSGQLAKNIQYF. CDR3 nucleotides: TGTGCCAGCAGTTACTCGGGACAGCTAGCCAAAAACATTCAGTACTTC.

This chain joins TRBV28 and TRBJ1-1, with D unresolved. Germline assignment: CDR1 MDHEN and CDR2 SYDVKM. CDR3 size: 13 residues. The V end lost 6 bases, the J end lost 3 bases, and 11 bases lay between the germline ends. The CDR3: CASSLRVDTEAFF. The CDR3 nucleotides are TGTGCCAGCAGCCTCCGTGTAGACACTGAAGCTTTCTTT.

The chain is built from TRBV28 and TRBJ2-3; D perhaps matches TRBD2 (5 bases). The V end was cut by 1 base, the J end by 4 bases, with 12 bases between. This CDR3 comprises 15 residues. The germline CDR1 and CDR2 sequences are MDHEN and SYDVKM. CDR3 protein: CASSLSGGSSDTQYF. For the CDR3, the DNA is TGTGCCAGCAGTTTATCCGGTGGGAGTTCAGATACGCAGTATTTT.

Here the CDR3 DNA reads TGTGCCAGCCGACAGGGGAATCTGGGTTCACCCCTCCACTTT. Translating it yields CASRQGNLGSPLHF. The chain uses TRBV30 and TRBJ1-6; 8 positions agree with TRBD1. The CDR3 loop spans 14 amino acids. Germline V gene lookup returns CDR1 GTSNPN and CDR2 SVGIG (reference sequence). With 8 bases clipped from V and 9 bases from J, the junction kept 12 bases outside the gene matches.

The sample holds a few counts of this clone. CDR3 loop: CASSEGFGASGSSETQYF. The CDR3 DNA reads TGTGCCAGCAGTGAAGGGTTTGGGGCTAGCGGGAGTTCGGAGACCCAGTACTTC. V usage is TRBV2 and J usage is TRBJ2-5, with 10 positions matching TRBD2. Per the germline V gene, CDR1 is SNHLY and CDR2 is FYNNEI. After removal of 1 base from V and 5 bases from J, the junction contained 13 bases not matched to a gene. The CDR3 extends over 18 amino acids.

The chain combines TRBV2 with TRBJ2-7; D unresolved. Germline V gene lookup returns CDR1 SNHLY and CDR2 FYNNEI. The CDR3 extends over 12 amino acids. Trimming pared 0 bases from V and 8 bases from J, leaving 8 bases between. CDR3 DNA sequence: TGTGCCAGCAGTGAAGCGTCGCGGCAGCAGTACTTC. It specifies CASSEASRQQYF.

This rearrangement joins TRBV5-1 to TRBJ2-3, with 7 bases fitting TRBD1. Germline CDR1 is SGHRS and CDR2 is YFSETQ. The CDR3 sequence is 16 residues long. V trimming: 4 bases; J trimming: 7 bases; junction bases outside the gene matches: 15. The CDR3 nucleotides read TGCGCCAGCAGCCCGGTCCCCGGGACAGATCTACATACGCAGTATTTT. Translating gives CASSPVPGTDLHTQYF.

The CDR3 DNA reads as TGTGCCTGGAACCTCGGGGGGAGTCTCTACAATGAGCAGTTCTTC. It specifies CAWNLGGSLYNEQFF. This chain links TRBV30 with TRBJ2-1; TRBD2 matches 7 bases. Germline CDR1 is GTSNPN and CDR2 is SVGIG (reference sequence). This CDR3 is built from 15 residues. V lost 4 bases, J lost 3 bases, and 9 bases stayed unmatched.

The chain joins TRBV4-1 to TRBJ1-5, with D tentatively TRBD1 (5 bases). Germline V gene data show CDR1 as MGHRA and CDR2 as YSYEKL. The V and J ends lost 0 bases and 1 base respectively, with 7 bases between them. The CDR3 length is 15 residues. In DNA, the CDR3 is TGCGCCAGCAGCCAAGAGGGGGGAAGCAATCAGCCCCAGCATTTT. This gives the protein CASSQEGGSNQPQHF.

The chain recombines TRBV10-3 with TRBJ2-7; 10 bases are a match to TRBD1. The CDR3 is 14 amino acids. V lost 6 bases to trimming and J lost 5 bases; unmatched junction nucleotides: 7. CDR1 ENHRY and CDR2 SYGVKD come from the germline V gene. In DNA, the CDR3 is TGTGCCATCAGAGACGGGACAGGGGTCAACGAGCAGTACTTC. It encodes CAIRDGTGVNEQYF.

V and J are TRBV27 and TRBJ2-5; D perhaps matches TRBD1 (6 bases). CDR1 MNHEY and CDR2 SMNVEV come from the germline V gene (reference sequence). The CDR3 is 14 residues long. Trimming cost V 5 bases and J 3 bases, with 13 bases left between them. CDR3 nucleotide sequence: TGTGCCAGCAGTCCGCAGGGGAGAGAAGAGACCCAGTACTTC. It encodes CASSPQGREETQYF.

This chain uses TRBV20-1 with TRBJ1-2; the D is unclear. Trimming removed 6 bases from V and 0 bases from J, with 2 bases in between. There are 10 residues in the CDR3. CDR1 DFQATT and CDR2 SNEGSKA come from the germline V gene (reference sequence). The CDR3 nucleotides are TGCAGTGCCACTAACTATGGCTACACCTTC. Its translation: CSATNYGYTF.

The chain uses TRBV10-3 and TRBJ1-2; 10 positions match TRBD1. Germline CDR1 reads ENHRY; CDR2 reads SYGVKD. The CDR3 is made up of 18 amino acids. Germline trimming cut 0 bases from V and 4 bases from J; bases unmatched to any gene: 11. CDR3 DNA sequence: TGTGCCATCAGTGAGTCCATAAAGACAGGGGGCGCGTCCTATGGCTACACCTTC. Protein sequence: CAISESIKTGGASYGYTF.

The chain combines TRBV5-1 with TRBJ2-1; D gene ambiguous. The CDR3 sequence is 15 residues long. V lost 2 bases and J lost 4, with 13 bases in between. Germline V gene sequence: CDR1 SGHRS, CDR2 YFSETQ. The CDR3 region is CASSFLTRSYNEQFF. The CDR3 bases are TGCGCCAGCAGCTTCCTCACCAGGTCGTACAATGAGCAGTTCTTC.

This chain connects TRBV15 to TRBJ1-5; 9 positions match TRBD1. The CDR3 runs to 19 residues. Germline V gene lookup returns CDR1 LNHNV and CDR2 YYDKDF (reference sequence). The V and J ends lost 2 bases and 2 bases, in that order; junction bases with no gene match: 13. In DNA form, the CDR3 reads TGTGCCACCAGCAGAAACCCCGGGACAGGGTTAGGGGGCAATCAGCCCCAGCATTTT. It is translated as CATSRNPGTGLGGNQPQHF.